The sequence of this TCR beta chain was determined in a study of CD8+CD57+ T cells in acquired aplastic anemia. As for the study in general: Mean yield of DNA from sorted CD4+ and CD8+ cells was roughly 3.2 ug.

Findings and caveats of the study: Comparison of patients with controls identified about 30 shared CD8+ CDR3 sequences.

The CDR3 covers 14 residues. The germline gives CDR1 LGHNA, CDR2 YSLEER. The germline V and J ends were trimmed by 0 bases and 7 bases, with 11 bases remaining between them. This clonotype appeared many times. No antigen is known for it. It was genomic DNA that served as the template for profiling TCR beta VDJ and CDR3. MiXCR, applied by TCRdb to the reads, yields one record per CDR3 protein. The sample has approximately 170,000 distinct CDR3 sequences; less than 50% are singletons. Patients included in sequencing had previously demonstrated CD8+CD57+ cell expansion by flow cytometry. The chain employs TRBV4-3 and TRBJ2-3, with D possibly TRBD2 on 6 matching bases. The origin of this receptor is a human donor with aplastic anemia. The sample taken for sequencing was sorted CD4+, CD8+, or CD8+CD57+ T cells (not recorded which) from PBMCs. CDR3 loop: CASSQDFGDYTQYF. The CDR3 nucleotides read TGCGCCAGCAGCCAAGATTTTGGGGACTATACGCAGTATTTT.